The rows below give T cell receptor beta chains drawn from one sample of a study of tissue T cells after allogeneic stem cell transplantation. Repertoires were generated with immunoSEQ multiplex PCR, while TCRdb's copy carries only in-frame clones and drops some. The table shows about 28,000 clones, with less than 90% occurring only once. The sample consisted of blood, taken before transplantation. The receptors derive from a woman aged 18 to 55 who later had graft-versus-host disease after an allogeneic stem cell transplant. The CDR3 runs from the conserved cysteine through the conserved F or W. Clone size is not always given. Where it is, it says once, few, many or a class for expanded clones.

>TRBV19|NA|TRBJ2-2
CASTDANTGELFF
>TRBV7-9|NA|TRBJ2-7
CASSYTGIPYEQYF
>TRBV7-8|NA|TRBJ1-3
CASSPKIDSGNTIYF
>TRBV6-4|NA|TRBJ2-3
CASSDSKGGTDTQYF
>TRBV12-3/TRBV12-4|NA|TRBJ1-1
CAGRGGNTEAFF
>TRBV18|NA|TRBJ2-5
CASSPYGSQETQYF
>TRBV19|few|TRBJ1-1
CASSISGGATGWTEAFF
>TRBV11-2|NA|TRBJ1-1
CASSLAGTGVAFF
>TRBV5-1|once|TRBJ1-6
CASSFLQLALGSPLHF
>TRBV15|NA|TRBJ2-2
CATSRGYLAGSTGELFF
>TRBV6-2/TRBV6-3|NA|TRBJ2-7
CASSYTFTGYEQYF
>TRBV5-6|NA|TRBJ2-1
CASRDSGLGPNEQFF
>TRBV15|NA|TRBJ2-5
CATSRHYPGTGEETQYF
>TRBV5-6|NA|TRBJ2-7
CASSANGLAGLNFTYEQYF
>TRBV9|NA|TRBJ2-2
CASSVFGGTGELFF
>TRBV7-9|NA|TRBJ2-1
CASSFSGTNLNEQFF
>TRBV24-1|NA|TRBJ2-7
CATSDYTRQYF
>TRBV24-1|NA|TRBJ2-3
CATSEPQGLGRDTQYF
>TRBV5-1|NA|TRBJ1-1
CASQGQGDTEAFF
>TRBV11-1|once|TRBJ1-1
CASSPGQGMNTEAFF
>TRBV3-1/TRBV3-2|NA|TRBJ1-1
CASIRGTGNTEAFF
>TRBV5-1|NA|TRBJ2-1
CASSSQGYGEQFF
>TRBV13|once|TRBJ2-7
CASSPRRTGAYEQYF
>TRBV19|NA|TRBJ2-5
CASSGRVEGETQYF
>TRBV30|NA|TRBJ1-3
CAWSAIDILSSGNTIYF
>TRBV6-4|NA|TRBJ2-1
CASSDGGSSYNEQFF
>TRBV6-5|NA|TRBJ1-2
CASSSPGTGWKGYTF
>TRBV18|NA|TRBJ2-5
CASSDFTYRETQYF
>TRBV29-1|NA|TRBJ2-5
CSVDQGRVETQYF
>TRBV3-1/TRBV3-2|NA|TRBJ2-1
CASSLGLAGHYNEQFF
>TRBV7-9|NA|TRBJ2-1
CASSLHGTGKDEQFF
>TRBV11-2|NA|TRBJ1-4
CASSGTTGPEKLFF
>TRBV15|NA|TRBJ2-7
CATSRGTGNYEQYF
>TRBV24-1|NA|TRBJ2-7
CATTGGEQYF
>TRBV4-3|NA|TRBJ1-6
CASSPYRINSSPLHF
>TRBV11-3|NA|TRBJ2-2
CASSLVSGPGELFF
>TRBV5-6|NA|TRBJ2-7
CASSFTREIEQYF
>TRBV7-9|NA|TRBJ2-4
CASSFGRVENIQYF
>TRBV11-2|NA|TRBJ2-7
CASSLFSEYPRSYEQYF
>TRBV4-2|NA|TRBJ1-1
CASSQEARQGTEAFF
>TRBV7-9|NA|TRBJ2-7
CASSPMSGSYEQYF
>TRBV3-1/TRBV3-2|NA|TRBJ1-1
CASSSGPMNTEAFF
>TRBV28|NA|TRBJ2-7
CASSLWDRGGYEQYF
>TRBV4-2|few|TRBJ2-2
CASSQDFSPGSYTGELFF
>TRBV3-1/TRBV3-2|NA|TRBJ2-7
CASSQVPDLSYEQYF